This is a list of T cell receptor beta chains from one sample in a study of cytomegalovirus exposure and HLA in healthy donors. Sequencing used immunoSEQ multiplex PCR; TCRdb keeps in-frame clones, though not all of them. Among 120,000 to 150,000 clones listed, over 60% were seen once. The sequencing sample was made of PBMCs. Source of these receptors: a woman in her forties in good health and CMV-seronegative. CDR3s include the opening cysteine and the closing phenylalanine or tryptophan. The D gene is left open where the match is weak. Rows may omit the clone size; those that give it use once, few, many or a size class.

V gene	clone size	D gene	J gene	CDR3 protein	CDR3 DNA
TRBV11-2	.	.	TRBJ2-3	CASSLIRGDTQYF	TGTGCCAGCAGCTTAATCAGGGGCGATACGCAGTATTTT
TRBV28	few	.	TRBJ1-2	CASNPPRRQGFGGYTF	TGTGCCAGCAATCCCCCCCGGCGGCAGGGTTTTGGCGGCTACACCTTC
TRBV10-3	few	.	TRBJ2-2	CAIGWAEVPKFSNTGELFF	TGTGCCATCGGGTGGGCAGAAGTCCCCAAATTCTCGAACACCGGGGAGCTGTTTTTT
TRBV5-8	.	TRBD1	TRBJ1-1	CASSLGQGRTEAFF	TGTGCCAGCAGCTTGGGACAGGGGAGGACTGAAGCTTTCTTT
TRBV7-9	few	TRBD1	TRBJ2-7	CASSSGTGVHEQYF	TGTGCCAGCAGCTCCGGGACAGGGGTACACGAGCAGTACTTC
TRBV27	once	.	TRBJ2-5	CASSSVPTTETQYF	TGTGCCAGCAGTTCTGTCCCAACTACGGAGACCCAGTACTTC
TRBV18	once	.	TRBJ1-3	CASSLETSSGNTIYF	TGTGCCAGCTCACTAGAGACTTCCTCTGGAAACACCATATATTTT
TRBV4-1	.	TRBD1	TRBJ1-5	CASSQSSDRGNQPQHF	TGCGCCAGCAGCCAATCGTCGGACAGGGGCAATCAGCCCCAGCATTTT
TRBV7-9	.	.	TRBJ2-5	CASSLVAGGQETQYF	TGTGCCAGCAGCTTAGTTGCAGGGGGGCAAGAGACCCAGTACTTC
TRBV2	.	TRBD1	TRBJ1-6	CASRDRQGAYSPLHF	TGTGCCAGCAGAGACCGACAGGGGGCTTATTCACCCCTCCACTTT
TRBV6-5	once	TRBD1	TRBJ1-3	CASRPGQGAGNTIYF	TGTGCCAGCAGGCCGGGACAGGGGGCTGGAAACACCATATATTTT
TRBV7-9	few	.	TRBJ1-1	CASSPHGENTEAFF	TGTGCCAGCAGCCCCCACGGGGAGAACACTGAAGCTTTCTTT
TRBV5-1	few	.	TRBJ2-7	CASTGSGSSYEQYF	TGCGCCAGCACCGGGTCGGGGAGCTCCTACGAGCAGTACTTC
TRBV18	.	.	TRBJ1-3	CASSPVASGNTIYF	TGTGCCAGCTCACCAGTGGCCTCTGGAAACACCATATATTTT
TRBV5-1	.	.	TRBJ2-3	CASTGTDTQYF	TGCGCCAGCACGGGCACAGATACGCAGTATTTT
TRBV7-9	.	.	TRBJ2-1	CASSLVPQNEQFF	TGTGCCAGCAGCTTAGTTCCCCAGAATGAGCAGTTCTTC
TRBV6-5	once	.	TRBJ1-4	CASSPTGIREKLFF	TGTGCCAGCAGCCCCACAGGGATACGTGAAAAACTGTTTTTT
TRBV11-2	.	.	TRBJ1-2	CASSLYRVGGGYGYTF	TGTGCCAGCAGCTTGTACAGAGTGGGAGGGGGCTATGGCTACACCTTC
TRBV4-2	.	TRBD2	TRBJ2-1	CASSQPHLAGPYNEQFF	TGTGCCAGCAGCCAACCCCATCTAGCGGGGCCCTACAATGAGCAGTTCTTC
TRBV6-1	few	TRBD2	TRBJ2-5	CASSEELGSGSWETQYF	TGTGCCAGCAGTGAAGAGCTCGGCAGCGGGAGCTGGGAGACCCAGTACTTC
TRBV4-2	few	TRBD1	TRBJ2-7	CASSQQGQADPYEQYF	TGTGCCAGCAGCCAACAGGGACAGGCAGACCCCTACGAGCAGTACTTC
TRBV30	once	.	TRBJ1-3	CAWRLFGAGSGNTIYF	TGTGCCTGGAGGTTATTTGGAGCCGGCTCTGGAAACACCATATATTTT
TRBV10-3	.	TRBD1	TRBJ1-5	CAISAGTASLAQHF	TGTGCCATCAGTGCCGGGACAGCCTCACTGGCCCAGCATTTT
TRBV30	.	TRBD1	TRBJ1-2	CAWSTGTGYYGYTF	TGTGCCTGGAGTACCGGGACAGGGTACTATGGCTACACCTTC
TRBV7-8	few	TRBD2	TRBJ2-7	CASSGLAGKTYEQYF	TGTGCCAGCAGCGGGCTAGCGGGCAAAACCTACGAGCAGTACTTC
TRBV7-8	.	.	TRBJ1-5	CASSRGGYQPQHF	TGTGCCAGCAGCCGCGGGGGCTATCAGCCCCAGCATTTT